Below are 12 T cell receptor beta chains sequenced from a single sample in a study of shared clonotypes between healthy human individuals. Here immunoSEQ multiplex PCR was the method, and the copy in TCRdb shows in-frame clones only, minus some. Found here are hundreds of thousands of clones, about 74% of them singletons; the top ten hold around 10%. Sequences were obtained from memory CD4+ T cells sorted from blood. Stated subset: CD45RA-negative fraction. The origin of the receptors is a young man in good health.

The rearrangement uses TRBV16 and TRBJ2-7; D unresolved. Looked up from germline, CDR1 is KGHSY and CDR2 is FQNENV. This CDR3 is 15 amino acids long. V was trimmed by 0 bases and J by 0 bases, leaving 9 bases between them. The CDR3 here is CASSQSERASYEQYF. The CDR3 DNA reads TGTGCCAGCAGCCAATCGGAGCGCGCCTCCTACGAGCAGTACTTC.

The chain has TRBV28 and TRBJ2-7; D gene ambiguous. There are 14 residues in the CDR3. The V end was cut by 5 bases, the J end by 2 bases, with 13 bases between. Germline values: CDR1 MDHEN, CDR2 SYDVKM. CDR3 sequence: CASSPPSLPYEQYF. Written as DNA, the CDR3 is TGTGCCAGCAGTCCCCCGAGCCTGCCCTACGAGCAGTACTTC.

This clone was detected only once. This chain uses TRBV6-1 with TRBJ2-3; the match to TRBD2 covers 8 bases. This CDR3 region has 15 residues. Looked up from germline, CDR1 is MNHNS and CDR2 is SASEGT. V lost 4 bases to trimming and J lost 2 bases; unmatched junction nucleotides: 5. The CDR3 sequence: CASSANSGNTDTQYF. For the CDR3, the DNA is TGTGCCAGCAGTGCTAATAGCGGGAACACAGATACGCAGTATTTT.

This chain joins TRBV29-1 and TRBJ1-1; TRBD1 agrees at 7 bases. CDR3 length: 12 residues. The junction had 14 bases not matched to a gene; V was cut back by 7 bases and J by 12 bases. Germline V gives CDR1 SQVTM, CDR2 ANQGSEA. CDR3 in DNA: TGCAGCGCACAGGGGCCTACCGGGATGACTTTCTTT. Its translation is CSAQGPTGMTFF.

The gene calls are TRBV10-3 and TRBJ1-1, with D perhaps matching TRBD1 (5 bases). From germline, CDR1 is ENHRY and CDR2 SYGVKD. The CDR3 contains 13 residues. Trimming pared 6 bases from V and 6 bases from J, leaving 14 bases between. The CDR3, as DNA: TGTGCCATCAGGGCCGCTAGGGGATCTGAAGCTTTCTTT. It encodes CAIRAARGSEAFF.

This chain joins TRBV9 and TRBJ1-5; TRBD1 agrees at 9 bases. This CDR3 comprises 15 residues. Germline values: CDR1 SGDLS, CDR2 YYNGEE. The V segment lost 3 bases and the J segment 4 bases; nucleotides outside the gene matches: 5. The CDR3 reads CASSATGTGNQPQHF. Here the CDR3 DNA reads TGTGCCAGCAGCGCCACCGGGACAGGGAATCAGCCCCAGCATTTT.

CDR3 DNA sequence: TGTGCCAGCAGCTGGGACAGGGGAGCAGATACGCAGTATTTT. The encoded protein is CASSWDRGADTQYF. This chain uses TRBV6-6 with TRBJ2-3, with 10 bases that match TRBD1. Germline V CDR1 and CDR2: MNHNY, SVGAGI (reference sequence). The V gene end was trimmed by 6 bases and the J gene end by 4 bases; junction bases not matched to a gene: 4. This CDR3 is 14 amino acids long.

The chain joins TRBV6-5 to TRBJ2-2, with D unresolved. CDR3 length equals 14 residues. The germline V gene has CDR1 MNHEY and CDR2 SVGAGI. V was cut by 3 bases and J by 4 bases, with 9 bases left in between. CDR3 amino acids: CASSYSYFTGELFF. CDR3 DNA: TGTGCCAGCAGTTATTCCTACTTCACCGGGGAGCTGTTTTTT.

CDR3 DNA: TGTGCCAGCAGCTTAGGAGCACTGGGGAAAGAGACCCAGTACTTC. It specifies CASSLGALGKETQYF. The chain carries TRBV11-1 and TRBJ2-5; D gene ambiguous. V lost 1 base to trimming and J lost 3 bases, with 12 bases between them. This CDR3 has 15 amino acids. Germline CDR1 is SGHAT and CDR2 is FQDESV (reference sequence).

The V and J genes are TRBV7-9 and TRBJ2-7; a weak D match, TRBD1 (5 bases). The CDR3 totals 13 residues. V shed 2 bases and J shed 4 bases, with 9 bases lying between them. Germline V lookup: CDR1 SEHNR, CDR2 FQNEAQ (reference sequence). The CDR3: CASSLPDSYEQYF. In DNA, the CDR3 is TGTGCCAGCAGCTTACCTGACAGTTACGAGCAGTACTTC.

Only a few counts were recorded for this clone. The rearrangement links TRBV5-1 to TRBJ2-7; 9 nucleotides align to TRBD2. The V and J ends lost 4 bases and 0 bases, in that order; junction bases with no gene match: 8. Per the germline V gene, CDR1 is SGHRS and CDR2 is YFSETQ. CDR3 length: 16 residues. Here the CDR3 reads CASSKSSGTSSYEQYF. As DNA, the CDR3 is TGCGCCAGCAGCAAATCTAGCGGGACGAGCTCCTACGAGCAGTACTTC. Variable domain in full (rest from reference TRBV5-1 and TRBJ2-7): KAGVTQTPRYLIKTRGQQVTLSCSPISGHRSVSWYQQTPGQGLQFLFEYFSETQRNKGNFPGRFSGRQFSNSRSEMNVSTLELGDSALYLCASSKSSGTSSYEQYFGPGTRLTVT.

The chain is built from TRBV14 and TRBJ1-5; D might be TRBD1 (5 bases). The V end lost 6 bases, the J end lost 7 bases, and 19 bases lay between the germline ends. The length of the CDR3 is 15 residues. Germline V lookup: CDR1 SGHDN, CDR2 FVKESK. CDR3 sequence: CASSERTTGSQPQHF. The DNA for the CDR3 is TGTGCCAGCAGTGAAAGAACTACAGGCTCGCAGCCCCAGCATTTT.